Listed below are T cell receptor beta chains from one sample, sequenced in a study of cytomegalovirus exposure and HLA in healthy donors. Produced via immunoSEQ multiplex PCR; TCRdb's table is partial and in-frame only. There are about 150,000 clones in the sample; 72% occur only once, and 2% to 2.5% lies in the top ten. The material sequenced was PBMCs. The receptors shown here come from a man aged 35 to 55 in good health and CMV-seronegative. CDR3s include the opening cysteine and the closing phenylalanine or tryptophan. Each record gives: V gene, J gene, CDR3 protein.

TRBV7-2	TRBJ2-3	CASSFGLAGGIPQPYF
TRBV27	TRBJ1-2	CASSQRTGKAYGYTF
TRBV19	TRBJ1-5	CASSAQVNQPQHF
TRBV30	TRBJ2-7	CAWSGGREGEQYF
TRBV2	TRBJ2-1	CASSAPLRQGPSYNEQFF
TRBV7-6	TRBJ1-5	CASGQFNQPQHF
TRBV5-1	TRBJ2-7	CASSLQASYEQYF
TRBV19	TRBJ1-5	CASSPTGPSIGSNQPQHF
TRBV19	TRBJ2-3	CASRAVRGTDTQYF
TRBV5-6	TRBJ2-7	CASSLGGSGGPSEQYF
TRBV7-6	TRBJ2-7	CASSSRGGKIYEQYF
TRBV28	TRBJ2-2	CASSWVTGRAGELFF
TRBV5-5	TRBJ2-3	CASQTTGYGTDTQYF
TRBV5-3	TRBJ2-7	CARSRRGGRGNEQYF
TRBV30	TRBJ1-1	CAWNGGTGEAFF
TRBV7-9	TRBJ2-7	CASSPGTAYWDEQYF
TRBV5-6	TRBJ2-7	CASSQGQGTYEQYF
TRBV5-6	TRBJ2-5	CASSRWARFSQYF
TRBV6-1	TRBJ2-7	CASSEGGGDGYEQYF
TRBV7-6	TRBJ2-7	CASSLAGADSYEQYF
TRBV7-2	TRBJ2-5	CASSLGGEAQYF
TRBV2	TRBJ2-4	CASSEVTSGGASQYF
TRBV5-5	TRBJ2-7	CASSLLRGADEQYF
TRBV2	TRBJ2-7	CASSPGTSSSEQYF
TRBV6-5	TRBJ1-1	CASSYTSRASKTEAFF
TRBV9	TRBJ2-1	CASSDSSVYNEQFF
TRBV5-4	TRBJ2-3	CASSGGGGAPDTQYF
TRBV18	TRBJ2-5	CASSPRGTETQYF
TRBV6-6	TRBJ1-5	CASSRDRVSQPQHF
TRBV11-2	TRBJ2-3	CASSLAGQGTDTQYF
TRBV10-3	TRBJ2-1	CAISDPSGAYNEQFF
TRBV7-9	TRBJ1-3	CASSLGKWGTVSGNTIYF
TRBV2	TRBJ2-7	CASSGGLAGLYEQYF
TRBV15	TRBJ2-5	CATNTGLGQETQYF
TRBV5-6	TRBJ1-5	CASSLGPRDRYSNQPQHF
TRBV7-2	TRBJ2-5	CASAGLAEETQYF
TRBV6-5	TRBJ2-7	CASRGTSGAREQYF
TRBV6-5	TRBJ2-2	CASRRAGNTGELFF
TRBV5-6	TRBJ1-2	CASSLAGARYGYTF
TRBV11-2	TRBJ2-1	CASSFPRLAEKQNEQFF
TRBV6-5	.	CASRQGQTYEQYF